The 11 T cell receptor beta chains below come from one sample, sequenced in a study of blood T cell repertoires in COVID-19. The table came from immunoSEQ multiplex PCR; TCRdb's copy has only in-frame clones and leaves some out. The table shows roughly 76,000 clones, with around 90% occurring only once. Sequenced input: peripheral blood. Receptor source: a woman in her sixties or seventies with active COVID-19.

This chain connects TRBV28 to TRBJ1-5, with D possibly being TRBD1 (5 bases). This CDR3 has 15 residues. Deletions cut 3 bases from V and 2 bases from J, with 11 bases between. The V gene's germline CDR1 is MDHEN and CDR2 SYDVKM. CDR3 DNA sequence: TGTGCCAGCAGTTTGGTGCAGGGTCGCAATCAGCCCCAGCATTTT. Translating it yields CASSLVQGRNQPQHF.

This chain connects TRBV6-6 to TRBJ1-5, with 9 bases aligning to TRBD1. J was trimmed by 3 bases and V by 7 bases; bases with no gene match: 10. Germline V lookup: CDR1 MNHNY, CDR2 SVGAGI (reference sequence). The CDR3 spans 16 residues. The CDR3: CASNGDRAIANQPQHF. CDR3 coding DNA: TGTGCCAGCAACGGGGACAGGGCTATAGCCAATCAGCCCCAGCATTTT.

This chain uses TRBV2 with TRBJ2-1, with 7 positions matching TRBD2. The CDR3 is 16 residues long. CDR1 is SNHLY, CDR2 FYNNEI, per germline. V dropped 6 bases and J dropped 0; count of bases not matched to a gene: 8. CDR3: CASRPPSGSSYNEQFF. The CDR3 nucleotides read TGTGCCAGCAGACCTCCTAGCGGCAGCTCCTACAATGAGCAGTTCTTC.

The rearrangement joins TRBV3-1 (or the pseudogene TRBV3-2) to TRBJ2-3; 7 bases match TRBD1. Germline V gene sequence: CDR1 LGHDT, CDR2 YNNKEL (reference sequence). CDR3 size: 14 residues. The V gene end was trimmed by 4 bases and the J gene end by 6 bases; junction bases not matched to a gene: 7. The CDR3 sequence is CASSRLVQGDTQYF. DNA for the CDR3: TGTGCCAGCAGCCGTTTAGTACAGGGGGATACGCAGTATTTT.

The rearrangement joins TRBV12-3 or TRBV12-4 to TRBJ2-7; D is possibly TRBD1 (6 bases). The CDR3 has 13 residues. V dropped 1 base and J dropped 3 bases, with 7 bases sitting between them. This CDR3 is CASSLVRGYEQYF. The CDR3 DNA sequence: TGTGCCAGCAGTTTAGTCAGGGGCTACGAGCAGTACTTC.

This chain links TRBV27 with TRBJ1-1; unclear D gene. Trimming removed 5 bases at V and 7 bases at J, with 17 bases between. The CDR3 loop spans 14 amino acids. Looked up from germline, CDR1 is MNHEY and CDR2 is SMNVEV (reference sequence). The CDR3 protein is CASSPANRGNEAFF. The CDR3 DNA follows: TGTGCCAGCAGTCCCGCGAATCGGGGAAATGAAGCTTTCTTT.

The chain joins TRBV6-1 to TRBJ1-2, with 7 bases aligning to TRBD1. CDR1 and CDR2 from the germline V gene are MNHNS and SASEGT. Losses at the gene ends were 1 base for V and 2 bases for J; bases not matched to a gene: 1. The CDR3 runs to 14 residues. The CDR3 sequence is CASSEGGQNYGYTF. CDR3 coding DNA: TGTGCCAGCAGTGAAGGGGGACAGAACTATGGCTACACCTTC.

The rearrangement uses TRBV11-3 and TRBJ1-6; D is unclear. This CDR3 is built from 13 residues. Germline assignment: CDR1 SGHNT and CDR2 YENEEA. The V gene lost 1 base and the J gene lost 10 bases, with 8 bases spanning the gap. Here the CDR3 DNA reads TGTGCCAGCAGCTTAGGGCCAGGCTCACCCCTCCACTTT. Protein sequence: CASSLGPGSPLHF.

CDR3 sequence reads: CASSLAGSLAGELFF. The CDR3 coding sequence is TGCGCCAGCAGCTTGGCTGGCTCCTTGGCCGGGGAGCTGTTTTTT. The chain links TRBV5-1 to TRBJ2-2; D gene uncertain. Trimming shortened V by 0 bases and J by 6 bases, and 12 bases separated the two germline ends. The CDR3 sequence is 15 residues long. From germline, CDR1 is SGHRS and CDR2 YFSETQ.

V is TRBV6-1 and J is TRBJ1-1; D is unresolved. With 2 bases removed from V and 3 bases from J, the gap between germline ends came to 13 bases. CDR3 length equals 15 residues. Germline lookup yields CDR1 MNHNS and CDR2 SASEGT. The CDR3 reads CASSERSGIYTEAFF. CDR3 in DNA: TGTGCCAGCAGTGAAAGGTCGGGGATCTACACTGAAGCTTTCTTT.

J is TRBJ1-2 and V is TRBV2; possibly TRBD1 for D (5 bases). Trimming left V 2 bases short and J 4 bases short, with 5 bases between. Germline V gives CDR1 SNHLY, CDR2 FYNNEI. The CDR3 has 12 amino acids. The CDR3 protein is CASSETGYGYTF. The CDR3 DNA follows: TGTGCCAGCAGTGAAACAGGCTATGGCTACACCTTC.